This TCR beta chain was captured by sequencing in a study of OX40 agonist ivuxolimab in advanced cancers. Study outcomes and limitations: It was also the case that some nonresponders had low normalized T-cell clonal expansion.

Prior autoimmune disease or systemic immunosuppression barred patients. With respect to this clone: Its target is unknown.

The table came from immunoSEQ multiplex PCR; TCRdb's copy has only in-frame clones and leaves some out. In the table there are 68,000 or so clones, approximately 80% of which are singletons. Trimming removed 1 base at V and 3 bases at J, with 11 bases between. Germline loops: CDR1 SGHNT, CDR2 YYREEE (reference sequence). The CDR3 extends over 15 amino acids. The chain links TRBV5-4 to TRBJ1-3, with D tentatively TRBD1 (6 bases). The source was CD4+ or CD8+ T cells sorted from blood, collected in a trial of the OX40 agonist ivuxolimab. The TCR comes from an adult with an advanced solid tumor such as melanoma, head and neck, liver or kidney cancer. Here the CDR3 reads CASSLRVTGGNTIYF. The CDR3 DNA follows: TGTGCCAGCAGCTTGAGGGTGACAGGTGGAAACACCATATATTTT.